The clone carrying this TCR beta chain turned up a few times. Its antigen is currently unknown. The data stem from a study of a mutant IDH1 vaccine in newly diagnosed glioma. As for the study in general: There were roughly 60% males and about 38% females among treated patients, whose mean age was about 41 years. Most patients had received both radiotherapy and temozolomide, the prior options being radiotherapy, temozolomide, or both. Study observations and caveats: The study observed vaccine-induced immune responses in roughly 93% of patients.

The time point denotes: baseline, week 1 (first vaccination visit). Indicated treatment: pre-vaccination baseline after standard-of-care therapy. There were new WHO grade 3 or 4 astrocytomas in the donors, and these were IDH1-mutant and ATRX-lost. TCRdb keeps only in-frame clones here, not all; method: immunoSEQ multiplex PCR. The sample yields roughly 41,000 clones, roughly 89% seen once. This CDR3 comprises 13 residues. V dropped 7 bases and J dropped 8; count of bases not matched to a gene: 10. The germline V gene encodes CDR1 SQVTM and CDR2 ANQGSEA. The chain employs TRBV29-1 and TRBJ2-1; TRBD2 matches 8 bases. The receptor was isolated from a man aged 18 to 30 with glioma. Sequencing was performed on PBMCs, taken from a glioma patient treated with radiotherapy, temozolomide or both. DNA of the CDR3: TGCAGCGCCGGGACTAGTTTTTGGGATGAGCAGTTCTTC. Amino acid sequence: CSAGTSFWDEQFF.